The 26 T cell receptor beta chains reported below all come from one sample, sequenced in a study of cytomegalovirus exposure and HLA in healthy donors. With 60 Vbeta and 13 Jbeta primers, the PCR was carried out. The repertoire was sequenced with immunoSEQ multiplex PCR; TCRdb's copy has only in-frame clones and lacks some. In the table there are some 120,000 clones, 9.5% of which are singletons. The sequenced sample was PBMCs. All receptors derive from a man younger than 45 in good health and CMV-seronegative.

This chain links TRBV19 with TRBJ2-7; possibly TRBD1 for D (6 bases). V lost 4 bases and J 7 bases, leaving 17 bases between the germline ends. Germline lookup yields CDR1 LNHDA and CDR2 SQIVND (reference sequence). CDR3 length: 14 amino acids. CDR3 residues: CASSNRDLSVEQYF. In DNA form, the CDR3 reads TGTGCCAGTAGTAACAGGGATCTTTCTGTGGAGCAGTACTTC.

The chain joins TRBV2 to TRBJ1-5; 8 bases line up with TRBD1. V gave up 7 bases and J gave up 4 bases; unmatched junction bases: 12. There are 16 residues in the CDR3. Germline values: CDR1 SNHLY, CDR2 FYNNEI. In DNA, the CDR3 is TGTGCCAGCAAGGGGCAGGGGGCGCAGAATAATCAGCCCCAGCATTTT. Translating gives CASKGQGAQNNQPQHF. The entire variable domain, with the rest obtained from reference TRBV2 and TRBJ1-5, is as follows: EPEVTQTPSHQVTQMGQEVILRCVPISNHLYFYWYRQILGQKVEFLVSFYNNEISEKSEIFDDQFSVERPDGSNFTLKIRSTKLEDSAMYFCASKGQGAQNNQPQHFGDGTRLSIL.

V gene TRBV6-1 combines with J gene TRBJ2-1, with TRBD1 as a possible D gene (6 bases). CDR1 is MNHNS, CDR2 SASEGT, per germline. The CDR3 loop spans 17 amino acids. Between the trimmed V and J ends, which lost 0 bases and 4 bases, there was a span of 16 bases. The CDR3 region has the DNA TGTGCCAGCAGTGAAGCCCCGTTGACAGGAAATTACAATGAGCAGTTCTTC. It specifies CASSEAPLTGNYNEQFF.

The gene calls are TRBV27 and TRBJ1-2, with no clear D. CDR3 length equals 13 residues. Trimming stripped 0 bases from V and 3 bases from J, with 5 bases between. Germline loops: CDR1 MNHEY, CDR2 SMNVEV (reference sequence). The CDR3 region has the DNA TGTGCCAGCAGTTTATCAAGAGACTATGGCTACACCTTC. Protein product: CASSLSRDYGYTF.

This clone occurred once. V is TRBV7-6 and J is TRBJ1-2; TRBD1 matches 7 bases. With V trimmed by 5 bases and J by 4 bases, 10 bases remained unmatched. The CDR3 is 15 amino acids. Germline CDR1 is SGHVS and CDR2 is FNYEAQ. The CDR3 loop reads CASSPGGKGTYGYTF. DNA of the CDR3: TGTGCCAGCAGCCCAGGGGGTAAGGGGACCTATGGCTACACCTTC.

This clone was picked up a small number of times. The rearrangement links TRBV6-5 to TRBJ2-7; 7 nucleotides match TRBD1. The length of the CDR3 is 14 residues. V dropped 11 bases and J dropped 0; count of bases not matched to a gene: 10. CDR1 MNHEY and CDR2 SVGAGI come from the germline V gene. The CDR3 loop is CAGHLTGYSYEQYF. Written as DNA, the CDR3 is TGTGCCGGACACCTGACAGGGTACTCCTACGAGCAGTACTTC.

The chain couples TRBV5-1 to TRBJ1-3; unclear D gene. Germline CDR1 SGHRS, CDR2 YFSETQ. The ends were cut back, 0 bases at V and 0 bases at J, with 4 bases in the middle. The CDR3 has 14 amino acids. The CDR3 protein is CASSLGISGNTIYF. CDR3 DNA sequence: TGCGCCAGCAGCTTGGGTATCTCTGGAAACACCATATATTTT. Looking up the rest from reference TRBV5-1 and TRBJ1-3 gives the full variable domain: KAGVTQTPRYLIKTRGQQVTLSCSPISGHRSVSWYQQTPGQGLQFLFEYFSETQRNKGNFPGRFSGRQFSNSRSEMNVSTLELGDSALYLCASSLGISGNTIYFGEGSWLTVV.

The chain has TRBV5-4 and TRBJ2-5; the D gene is possibly TRBD1 (6 bases). CDR1 is SGHNT and CDR2 is YYREEE in the germline V gene (reference sequence). Deletions cut 3 bases from V and 4 bases from J, with 13 bases between. The length of the CDR3 is 14 residues. The CDR3 loop reads CASSYASGVETQYF. In DNA, the CDR3 is TGTGCCAGCAGCTATGCCTCAGGGGTAGAGACCCAGTACTTC.

The table lists this clone with a few counts. This chain links TRBV5-4 with TRBJ1-2; TRBD1 is a possible D gene (5 bases). The germline V and J ends were trimmed by 3 bases and 13 bases, with 16 bases remaining between them. Germline assignment: CDR1 SGHNT and CDR2 YYREEE (reference sequence). The CDR3 contains 12 residues. Written as DNA, the CDR3 is TGTGCCAGCAGCTCGGACAAAAACTCCGGCACCTTC. Its protein is CASSSDKNSGTF.

This clone was seen a few times. CDR3 amino acids: CASSWDSLSNQPQHF. The CDR3 bases are TGTGCCAGCAGTTGGGACAGCCTTAGCAATCAGCCCCAGCATTTT. V gene TRBV28 combines with J gene TRBJ1-5; 7 bases are shared with TRBD1. J gave up 0 bases and V 4 bases, and 3 bases lay outside the gene matches. The germline V gene encodes CDR1 MDHEN and CDR2 SYDVKM. This CDR3 is 15 amino acids long.

Only a few counts were recorded for this clone. The J gene is TRBJ2-5, the V gene TRBV6-1; 14 positions agree with TRBD2. Looked up from germline, CDR1 is MNHNS and CDR2 is SASEGT. The CDR3 consists of 17 residues. Trimming at V came to 2 bases and at J to 7 bases, leaving 9 bases not matched to a gene. DNA of the CDR3: TGTGCCAGCAGTGAACAGAGACTAGCGGGGGGGCCTGGGACCCAGTACTTC. This sequence encodes CASSEQRLAGGPGTQYF.

The chain joins TRBV19 to TRBJ1-2; a possible D gene is TRBD1 (5 bases). There are 13 residues in the CDR3. Germline V gives CDR1 LNHDA, CDR2 SQIVND (reference sequence). V lost 10 bases and J lost 2, with 14 bases in between. The CDR3 sequence: CAISPGGNYGYTF. As DNA, the CDR3 is TGTGCCATCTCACCCGGGGGGAACTATGGCTACACCTTC.

In this sample, this clone turned up a few times. This chain joins TRBV15 and TRBJ1-6, with 9 bases aligning to TRBD1. V shed 1 base, J shed 5 bases, and the junction held 0 bases outside the gene matches. In germline, CDR1 is LNHNV, CDR2 YYDKDF (reference sequence). This CDR3 comprises 15 residues. The CDR3 DNA sequence: TGTGCCACCAGCAGAGGGACAGGGGATAATTCACCCCTCCACTTT. Translation: CATSRGTGDNSPLHF.

J is TRBJ2-5 and V is TRBV13; 8 nucleotides line up with TRBD1. The CDR3 sequence is 14 residues long. CDR1 and CDR2 from the germline V gene are PRHDT and FYEKMQ (reference sequence). V was clipped by 5 bases and J by 5 bases; unmatched bases: 7. CDR3 in amino acids: CASSRTGSGETQYF. CDR3 nucleotide sequence: TGTGCCAGCAGCCGGACAGGGTCAGGGGAGACCCAGTACTTC.

The CDR3 sequence: CASSGHDLQPQHF. The CDR3 coding sequence is TGTGCCAGCAGCGGTCACGACTTGCAGCCCCAGCATTTT. This chain uses TRBV9 with TRBJ1-5; D remains unclear. There are 13 residues in the CDR3. CDR1 is SGDLS and CDR2 is YYNGEE in the germline V gene. Between the trimmed V and J ends, which lost 3 bases and 7 bases, there was a span of 11 bases. The full variable domain, its missing parts supplied by reference TRBV9 and TRBJ1-5, is DSGVTQTPKHLITATGQRVTLRCSPRSGDLSVYWYQQSLDQGLQFLIQYYNGEERAKGNILERFSAQQFPDLHSELNLSSLELGDSALYFCASSGHDLQPQHFGDGTRLSIL.

This clone was observed a few times. This rearrangement joins TRBV6-1 to TRBJ1-1; D is possibly TRBD1 (5 bases). Between the trimmed V and J ends, which lost 5 bases and 1 base, there was a span of 11 bases. Per the germline V gene, CDR1 is MNHNS and CDR2 is SASEGT. The CDR3 is 14 residues long. The CDR3 DNA is TGTGCCAGCAGTCTTACAGGTGAGAACACTGAAGCTTTCTTT. Amino acid sequence: CASSLTGENTEAFF.

In this sample, this clone turned up a few times. The J gene is TRBJ2-7, the V gene TRBV19; 7 nucleotides line up with TRBD1. Germline V gives CDR1 LNHDA, CDR2 SQIVND (reference sequence). This CDR3 is built from 16 residues. The trim removed 3 bases at V and 2 bases at J, leaving 10 bases unmatched. CDR3 sequence (DNA): TGTGCCAGTAGTATTCGGGGACAGAACTCCCCCTACGAGCAGTACTTC. Its protein is CASSIRGQNSPYEQYF.

The genes are TRBV10-3 and TRBJ2-2, with TRBD1 as a possible D gene (6 bases). V shed 2 bases and J shed 3 bases, with 7 bases lying between them. The CDR3 is made up of 14 amino acids. Germline V CDR1 and CDR2: ENHRY, SYGVKD. The CDR3 region has the DNA TGTGCCATCAGTGAGGACAGGTACACCGGGGAGCTGTTTTTT. Amino acid sequence: CAISEDRYTGELFF.

The chain employs TRBV27 and TRBJ1-2; D remains unclear. Trimming cost V 5 bases and J 0 bases, with 4 bases left between them. Germline V gene data show CDR1 as MNHEY and CDR2 as SMNVEV (reference sequence). The CDR3 has 12 residues. The CDR3 nucleotides are TGTGCCAGCAGTACAGCTAACTATGGCTACACCTTC. Residues: CASSTANYGYTF.

This clone was seen a handful of times. V usage is TRBV14 and J usage is TRBJ2-7, with 10 positions matching TRBD1. The V gene end was trimmed by 4 bases and the J gene end by 6 bases; junction bases not matched to a gene: 0. In germline, CDR1 is SGHDN, CDR2 FVKESK. This CDR3 spans 12 amino acids. CDR3 nucleotides: TGTGCCAGCAGCCGGGACAGGGGCGAGCAGTACTTC. Translating gives CASSRDRGEQYF.

This clone was detected a few times. This chain connects TRBV6-1 to TRBJ1-1, with D hard to call. Trimming removed 4 bases from V and 5 bases from J, with 17 bases in between. This CDR3 contains 15 residues. Germline V lookup: CDR1 MNHNS, CDR2 SASEGT. CDR3 in DNA: TGTGCCAGCAGTGGCCAAACGGGAGCGGGGACTGAAGCTTTCTTT. This encodes CASSGQTGAGTEAFF.

This clone was found a few times. This rearrangement joins TRBV6-1 to TRBJ1-1; perhaps TRBD1 as D (6 bases). This CDR3 spans 14 amino acids. Trimming shortened V by 5 bases and J by 2 bases, and 12 bases separated the two germline ends. Germline-derived CDR1 and CDR2 are MNHNS and SASEGT. The chain's CDR3 is CASSREGGNTEAFF. In nucleotides, the CDR3 is TGTGCCAGCAGTAGGGAAGGGGGAAACACTGAAGCTTTCTTT.

The rearrangement joins TRBV19 to TRBJ1-5, with D perhaps TRBD1 (6 bases). The CDR3 totals 15 residues. V was trimmed by 4 bases and J by 11 bases, leaving 21 bases between them. The germline gives CDR1 LNHDA, CDR2 SQIVND (reference sequence). The CDR3 is CASSKLPRGAEAQHF. CDR3 in DNA: TGTGCCAGTAGTAAGTTGCCCAGGGGTGCCGAGGCCCAGCATTTT.

This clone has only a few counts. The chain joins TRBV6-6 to TRBJ2-2; 10 nucleotides line up with TRBD1. CDR1 is MNHNY, CDR2 SVGAGI, per germline (reference sequence). The CDR3 contains 15 residues. The trim removed 7 bases at V and 3 bases at J, leaving 5 bases unmatched. The CDR3 sequence: CASTRTGGDTGELFF. The CDR3 DNA reads as TGTGCCAGCACCCGGACAGGGGGGGACACCGGGGAGCTGTTTTTT.

In its sample, this clone was seen a few times. J is TRBJ1-6 and V is TRBV7-9, with 10 nucleotides matching TRBD1. Germline CDR1 reads SEHNR; CDR2 reads FQNEAQ (reference sequence). The junction had 5 bases not matched to a gene; V was cut back by 11 bases and J by 7 bases. The CDR3 contains 13 residues. The CDR3 sequence: CAGGQGGNSPLHF. The CDR3, as DNA: TGTGCCGGAGGACAGGGGGGGAATTCACCCCTCCACTTT.

The chain recombines TRBV11-2 with TRBJ1-2; 8 bases are a match to TRBD1. The V gene's germline CDR1 is SGHAT and CDR2 FQNNGV. Trimming at V came to 5 bases and at J to 5 bases, leaving 4 bases not matched to a gene. The CDR3 extends over 13 amino acids. CDR3 protein: CASSLGTGYGYTF. The CDR3 DNA reads as TGTGCCAGCAGCCTCGGGACAGGTTATGGCTACACCTTC.